The 7 T cell receptor beta chains presented below share a single source sample, sequenced in a study of patients and donors after allogeneic stem cell transplantation. TCRdb redid the calling of the RT-PCR reads with MiXCR, one entry per CDR3 protein. In the table there are 150,000 to 200,000 distinct CDR3 sequences, roughly 30% of which are singletons. Sequenced sample: blood, either unsorted or a sorted T cell fraction (not recorded which). These receptors came from a human donor who was either an allogeneic HSCT recipient or a stem cell or donor lymphocyte infusion donor (not recorded which). It is not recorded whose cells these are; they may come from a transplant donor.

The chain recombines TRBV3-1 with TRBJ2-3; D assignment may be TRBD1 or TRBD2 (5 bases each). Trimming took off 4 bases at V and 8 bases at J, with 16 bases between the two ends. Looked up from germline, CDR1 is LGHDT and CDR2 is YNNKEL (reference sequence). CDR3 length equals 14 residues. CDR3 in DNA: TGTGCCAGCAGCCGACCGTCACTAGGGGTTACGCAGTATTTT. Its translation: CASSRPSLGVTQYF.

The rearrangement joins TRBV11-2 to TRBJ2-1; TRBD2 is a possible D gene (7 bases). The CDR3 totals 16 residues. V was pared by 1 base and J by 4 bases, with 14 bases between. Looked up from germline, CDR1 is SGHAT and CDR2 is FQNNGV. The CDR3 DNA reads as TGTGCCAGCAGCTTAGCCCCGGGGGGCTTGTACAATGAGCAGTTCTTC. This gives the protein CASSLAPGGLYNEQFF.

This rearrangement joins TRBV6-5 to TRBJ1-2; D is possibly TRBD1 (5 bases). The CDR3 length is 15 residues. The germline V and J ends were trimmed by 0 bases and 7 bases, with 15 bases remaining between them. CDR1 and CDR2 from the germline V gene are MNHEY and SVGAGI. CDR3 in DNA: TGTGCCAGCAGTTACTCGCCCCAGGGTTTTGGTGGCTACACCTTC. This codes for CASSYSPQGFGGYTF.

The rearrangement uses TRBV27 and TRBJ2-1; D may be TRBD2 (6 bases). V was cut by 6 bases and J by 0 bases, with 15 bases left in between. CDR1 is MNHEY and CDR2 is SMNVEV in the germline V gene (reference sequence). This CDR3 is built from 16 residues. DNA for the CDR3: TGTGCCAGCAGCCGGGGGAGCAGCAGCTCCTACAATGAGCAGTTCTTC. Translated: CASSRGSSSSYNEQFF.

This clonotype came up a few times. The rearrangement joins TRBV27 to TRBJ1-3; possible D gene TRBD1, 5 bases. V shed 6 bases and J shed 4 bases, with 19 bases lying between them. The CDR3 extends over 16 amino acids. Germline CDR1 MNHEY, CDR2 SMNVEV (reference sequence). This CDR3 reads CASSAMWGSLGNTIYF. The CDR3, as DNA: TGTGCCAGCAGCGCGATGTGGGGGTCTTTAGGAAACACCATATATTTT.

This clonotype was seen a few times. The J gene is TRBJ1-2, the V gene TRBV20-1; D may be TRBD1 (5 bases). CDR1 and CDR2 from the germline V gene are DFQATT and SNEGSKA (reference sequence). The CDR3 has 14 amino acids. V was shortened by 6 bases and J by 4 bases, with 18 bases between the two germline ends. CDR3 loop: CSATAPGSIYGYTF. In DNA, the CDR3 is TGCAGTGCAACTGCTCCAGGGAGTATCTATGGCTACACCTTC.

The rearrangement uses TRBV7-3 and TRBJ2-3, with D tentatively TRBD1 (5 bases). Germline loops: CDR1 SGHTA, CDR2 FQGTGA. Trimming cost V 3 bases and J 1 base, with 11 bases left between them. This CDR3 region has 15 residues. CDR3 coding DNA: TGTGCCAGCAGCTTGCAGGGTTACCGCACAGATACGCAGTATTTT. Residues: CASSLQGYRTDTQYF.